This T cell receptor beta chain originates from a study of beta chain features in type 1 diabetes. For this clone: What it recognizes is unknown.

The sequenced template was cDNA made from the entire isolated RNA. The table came from immunoSEQ multiplex PCR; TCRdb's copy has only in-frame clones and leaves some out. Seen here are 300,000 to 400,000 clones, about 10% observed once, and the top ten hold 0.015%. Study-wide points: Moderate yet significant TCRB CDR3 shortening was seen in Type 1 diabetes patients in all four CD4+ subsets. Researchers could not determine here whether HLA type influences TCRB rearrangement.

This receptor was identified in a woman aged 25 to 39 in good health. Specimen: naive CD4+ T cells from blood.

CDR3 in amino acids: CASSLNFETEYGYTF. Here the CDR3 DNA reads TGCGCCAGCAGCTTAAATTTCGAGACAGAGTATGGCTACACCTTC. The chain employs TRBV5-1 and TRBJ1-2; weak D call: TRBD1 (5 bases). The V gene lost 2 bases and the J gene lost 5 bases, with 16 bases spanning the gap. There are 15 residues in the CDR3. The germline CDR1 and CDR2 sequences are SGHRS and YFSETQ.